Each of the 6 T cell receptor beta chains below was sequenced from the same sample in a study of blood T cell repertoires in COVID-19. Method: immunoSEQ multiplex PCR; TCRdb's copy keeps in-frame clones and lacks some. The sample lists around 71,000 clones; 75% to 90% were seen once. The sequenced sample was peripheral blood. These receptors were obtained from an elderly man with acute or convalescent COVID-19.

V and J are TRBV28 and TRBJ1-6, with D maybe TRBD1 (5 bases). V lost 6 bases, J lost 5 bases, and 20 bases lay in between. The length of the CDR3 is 17 residues. From germline, CDR1 is MDHEN and CDR2 SYDVKM. The CDR3 is CASRVLRGPLNNSPLHF. Written as DNA, the CDR3 is TGTGCCAGCAGGGTTCTAAGGGGCCCCCTTAATAATTCACCCCTCCACTTT.

The V call is TRBV2, the J call TRBJ2-2; perhaps TRBD2 as D (5 bases). There are 16 residues in the CDR3. The V gene lost 7 bases and the J gene lost 2 bases, with 17 bases spanning the gap. The germline V gene encodes CDR1 SNHLY and CDR2 FYNNEI. In nucleotides, the CDR3 is TGTGCCAGCACAAGGGAGTTTGGCGGCAACACCGGGGAGCTGTTTTTT. Amino acids: CASTREFGGNTGELFF.

The rearrangement links TRBV7-9 to TRBJ1-4; TRBD1 is a possible D gene (5 bases). Per the germline V gene, CDR1 is SEHNR and CDR2 is FQNEAQ (reference sequence). CDR3 length: 14 residues. The V end was cut by 6 bases, the J end by 6 bases, with 14 bases between. DNA of the CDR3: TGTGCCAGCAGGATTGGGGGGGACTATGAAAAACTGTTTTTT. Its translation is CASRIGGDYEKLFF.

Points on this clone: Different DNA sequences within this sample yield the same CDR3. The V and J genes are TRBV19 and TRBJ1-1; D perhaps matches TRBD1 (5 bases). V was clipped by 0 bases and J by 5 bases, with 10 bases between them. The CDR3 extends over 14 amino acids. Germline V CDR1 and CDR2: LNHDA, SQIVND (reference sequence). The CDR3 coding sequence is TGTGCCAGTAGTATAGATCGGGGGGGGACTGAAGCTTTCTTT. Amino acid sequence: CASSIDRGGTEAFF.

The CDR3 nucleotides read TGTGCCAGCAGTCCACGGGCCTACGAGCAGTACTTC. Translated: CASSPRAYEQYF. The chain recombines TRBV6-2 or TRBV6-3 with TRBJ2-7, with D uncertain. CDR3 size: 12 residues. Germline V lookup: CDR1 MNHEY, CDR2 SVGEGT. Trimming left V 5 bases short and J 2 bases short, with 7 bases between.

As DNA, the CDR3 is TGTGCCAGCAGCGTAGGAGGCGGGGGGTCTGGAAACACCATATATTTT. Amino acids: CASSVGGGGSGNTIYF. This chain uses TRBV9 with TRBJ1-3; maybe TRBD1 (5 bases). This CDR3 is built from 16 residues. Deletions cut 0 bases from V and 1 base from J, with 11 bases between. Germline assignment: CDR1 SGDLS and CDR2 YYNGEE.